A single sample is the source of the 5 T cell receptor beta chains below, sequenced in a study of identical twins. Using its own MiXCR run on the 5' RACE reads, TCRdb lists one record per CDR3 protein. The repertoire holds over 250,000 distinct CDR3 sequences, 9.5% seen once, with under 7.5% in the top ten. The same specimen was also included in a second study, on yellow fever vaccine responses in identical twins.

Sequencing input: CD8+ T cells sorted from blood. These receptors were taken from a woman aged 18-29 years in good health.

The J gene is TRBJ2-1, the V gene TRBV12-3 or TRBV12-4; no clear D. The CDR3 has 14 amino acids. V was cut by 6 bases and J by 6 bases, with 15 bases left in between. The CDR3 DNA reads as TGTGCCAGCAGCCCTCCTGGGGTTGTCAATGAGCAGTTCTTC. This sequence encodes CASSPPGVVNEQFF.

V and J are TRBV9 and TRBJ2-3; a weak D match, TRBD2 (6 bases). The V end was cut by 6 bases, the J end by 0 bases, with 23 bases between. This CDR3 spans 18 amino acids. CDR1 SGDLS and CDR2 YYNGEE come from the germline V gene. The DNA for the CDR3 is TGTGCCAGCAACGCCCCGACGGCGGGGTGGGGTAGCACAGATACGCAGTATTTT. Protein product: CASNAPTAGWGSTDTQYF. Filled out from reference TRBV9 and TRBJ2-3, the complete variable domain reads DSGVTQTPKHLITATGQRVTLRCSPRSGDLSVYWYQQSLDQGLQFLIQYYNGEERAKGNILERFSAQQFPDLHSELNLSSLELGDSALYFCASNAPTAGWGSTDTQYFGPGTRLTVL.

A few counts support this clonotype. The CDR3 DNA is TGCGCCAGCAGCCGGATGGCAGAAACCTACGAGCAGTACTTC. Amino acids: CASSRMAETYEQYF. V gene TRBV5-1 combines with J gene TRBJ2-7; the D is unclear. The CDR3 contains 14 residues. Deletions cut 4 bases from V and 2 bases from J, with 13 bases between. Germline V CDR1 and CDR2: SGHRS, YFSETQ.

This chain links TRBV7-2 with TRBJ2-7, with D tentatively TRBD1 or TRBD2 (5 bases each). This CDR3 is 16 amino acids long. V lost 4 bases, J lost 0 bases, and 16 bases lay in between. CDR1 is SGHTA and CDR2 is FQGNSA in the germline V gene. The CDR3 nucleotides are TGTGCCAGCAGCTCCCCTTTGGGGGTGCTCTCCTACGAGCAGTACTTC. Its protein product is CASSSPLGVLSYEQYF.

This clonotype has more than one count but fewer than ten. This rearrangement joins TRBV28 to TRBJ2-7; TRBD2 agrees at 13 bases. V trimming: 3 bases; J trimming: 1 base; junction bases outside the gene matches: 3. The CDR3 is 16 residues long. In germline, CDR1 is MDHEN, CDR2 SYDVKM. CDR3 loop: CASSLGLAGWSYEQYF. The CDR3 nucleotides read TGTGCCAGCAGTTTGGGACTAGCGGGATGGTCCTACGAGCAGTACTTC.